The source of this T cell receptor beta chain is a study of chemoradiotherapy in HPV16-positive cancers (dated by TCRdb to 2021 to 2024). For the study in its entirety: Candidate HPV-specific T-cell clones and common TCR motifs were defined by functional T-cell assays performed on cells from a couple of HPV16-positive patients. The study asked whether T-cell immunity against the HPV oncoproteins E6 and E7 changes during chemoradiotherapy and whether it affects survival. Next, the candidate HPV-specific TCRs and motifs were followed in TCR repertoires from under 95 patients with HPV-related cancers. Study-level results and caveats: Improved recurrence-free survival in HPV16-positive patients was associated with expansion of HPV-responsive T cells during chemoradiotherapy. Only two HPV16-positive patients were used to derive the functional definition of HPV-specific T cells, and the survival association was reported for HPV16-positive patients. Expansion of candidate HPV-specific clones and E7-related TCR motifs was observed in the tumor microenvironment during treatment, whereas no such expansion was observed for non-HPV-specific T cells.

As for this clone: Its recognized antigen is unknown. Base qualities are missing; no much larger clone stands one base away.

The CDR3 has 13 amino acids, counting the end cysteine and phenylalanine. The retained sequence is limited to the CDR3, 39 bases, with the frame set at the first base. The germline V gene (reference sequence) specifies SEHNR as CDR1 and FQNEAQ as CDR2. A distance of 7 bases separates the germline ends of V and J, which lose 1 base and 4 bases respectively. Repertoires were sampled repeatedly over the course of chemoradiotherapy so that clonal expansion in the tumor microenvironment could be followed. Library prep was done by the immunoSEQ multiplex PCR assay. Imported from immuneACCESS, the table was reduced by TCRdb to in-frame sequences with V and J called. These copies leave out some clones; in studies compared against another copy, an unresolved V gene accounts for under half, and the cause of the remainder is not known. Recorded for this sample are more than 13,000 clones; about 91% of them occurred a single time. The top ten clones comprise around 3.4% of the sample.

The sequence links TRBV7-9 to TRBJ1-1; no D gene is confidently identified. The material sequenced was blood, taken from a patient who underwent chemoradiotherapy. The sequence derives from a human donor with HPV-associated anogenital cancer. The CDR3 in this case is CASSLGGITEAFF. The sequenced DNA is TGTGCCAGCAGCTTAGGTGGTATCACTGAAGCTTTCTTT.